The 25 T cell receptor beta chains in this list originate from one sample, sequenced in a study of glioma-infiltrating T cells after dendritic cell vaccination. Here immunoSEQ multiplex PCR was the method, and the copy in TCRdb shows in-frame clones only, minus some. Of about 92,000 clones in the sample, 65% to 90% were seen once. Sequencing used blood, obtained before dendritic cell vaccination. The receptors derive from a human donor with glioblastoma.

This clone was detected once. The rearrangement uses TRBV5-4 and TRBJ1-1; 11 bases agree with TRBD1. The CDR3 has 18 amino acids. The V gene's germline CDR1 is SGHNT and CDR2 YYREEE (reference sequence). The V segment lost 2 bases and the J segment 11 bases; nucleotides outside the gene matches: 20. CDR3 nucleotide sequence: TGTGCCAGCAGCTTTCGCCACTGGACAGGGGGCTTCGTGCGATGGGCTTTCTTT. Translation gives CASSFRHWTGGFVRWAFF.

The CDR3 region is CASSGVLTGTEAFF. CDR3 sequence (DNA): TGTGCCAGCAGCGGGGTCCTCACCGGCACTGAAGCTTTCTTT. The rearrangement links TRBV28 to TRBJ1-1, with D unresolved. Between the trimmed V and J ends, which lost 6 bases and 4 bases, there was a span of 15 bases. The germline V gene has CDR1 MDHEN and CDR2 SYDVKM. The CDR3 runs to 14 residues.

The rearrangement uses TRBV2 and TRBJ2-2, with D perhaps matching TRBD2 (5 bases). This CDR3 is 15 amino acids long. The V and J ends lost 4 bases and 4 bases respectively, with 13 bases between them. The germline V gene has CDR1 SNHLY and CDR2 FYNNEI. CDR3 amino acids: CASSGVELGTGELFF. In DNA form, the CDR3 reads TGTGCCAGCAGTGGGGTAGAACTAGGCACCGGGGAGCTGTTTTTT.

This clone was seen only once. Compared with germline, one end of the junction differs, possibly owing to a read error. The chain uses TRBV6-1 and TRBJ1-1; maybe TRBD1 (5 bases). Germline V gives CDR1 MNHNS, CDR2 SASEGT. The CDR3 consists of 14 residues. The DNA for the CDR3 is TGTGCCGGCAGTGAAAGGCAGGGTCACACTGAAGCTTTCTTT. Translating it yields CAGSERQGHTEAFF.

This sequence joins TRBV5-4 and TRBJ1-2; D perhaps matches TRBD1 (6 bases). The CDR3 is 15 amino acids. Germline V gene sequence: CDR1 SGHNT, CDR2 YYREEE (reference sequence). Trimming pared 4 bases from V and 4 bases from J, leaving 17 bases between. The CDR3 region has the DNA TGTGCCAGCAGCCTGTACGGACAGAGAATCTATGGCTACACCTTC. It encodes CASSLYGQRIYGYTF.

The CDR3 nucleotides are TGTGCCAGCAGCGTAGAGTCAGGGGGCACCTTTGATACGCAGTATTTT. Translated: CASSVESGGTFDTQYF. The gene calls are TRBV9 and TRBJ2-3, with 8 bases that match TRBD1. With 0 bases clipped from V and 6 bases from J, the junction kept 9 bases outside the gene matches. The germline V gene encodes CDR1 SGDLS and CDR2 YYNGEE. The CDR3 totals 16 residues.

The gene calls are TRBV15 and TRBJ1-4; D is ambiguous. The V and J ends lost 5 bases and 7 bases respectively, with 20 bases between them. Germline V gene data show CDR1 as LNHNV and CDR2 as YYDKDF (reference sequence). This CDR3 is built from 16 residues. CDR3 bases: TGTGCCACCAGCGGCGAGGCCGTGGGAGATGCTGAAAAACTGTTTTTT. It yields the protein CATSGEAVGDAEKLFF.

The gene calls are TRBV6-5 and TRBJ2-5; 10 bases line up with TRBD1. The germline CDR1 and CDR2 sequences are MNHEY and SVGAGI. The ends lost 0 bases at V and 1 base at J; junction bases unmatched: 2. This CDR3 region has 16 residues. CDR3 amino acids: CASSYSGTGAQETQYF. CDR3 nucleotide sequence: TGTGCCAGCAGTTACTCAGGGACAGGGGCCCAAGAGACCCAGTACTTC.

The chain links TRBV7-6 to TRBJ2-3, with a tentative D call TRBD1 (5 bases). V lost 0 bases, J lost 5 bases, and 12 bases lay in between. Germline CDR1 reads SGHVS; CDR2 reads FNYEAQ. The CDR3 runs to 15 residues. The CDR3 is CASSLAGQGKDTQYF. CDR3 coding DNA: TGTGCCAGCAGCTTAGCCGGCCAGGGTAAAGATACGCAGTATTTT.

Written as DNA, the CDR3 is TGCGCCAGCAGCACGGGACTAGCGGGAGCAGATGAGCAGTTCTTC. Its protein is CASSTGLAGADEQFF. The chain uses TRBV5-1 and TRBJ2-1, with 14 bases aligning to TRBD2. Germline CDR1 is SGHRS and CDR2 is YFSETQ. The CDR3 runs 15 residues. J gave up 8 bases and V 4 bases, and 5 bases lay outside the gene matches.

The chain has TRBV9 and TRBJ1-1; D uncertain. The V end was cut by 0 bases, the J end by 6 bases, with 9 bases between. The CDR3 runs to 13 residues. Per the germline V gene, CDR1 is SGDLS and CDR2 is YYNGEE. The CDR3 sequence is CASSVDHRSEAFF. The CDR3, as DNA: TGTGCCAGCAGCGTAGATCACAGATCTGAAGCTTTCTTT.

The chain has TRBV7-9 and TRBJ1-6; possible D gene TRBD1, 6 bases. This CDR3 region has 13 residues. Trimming removed 5 bases from V and 9 bases from J, with 11 bases in between. CDR1 is SEHNR, CDR2 FQNEAQ, per germline (reference sequence). The CDR3, as DNA: TGTGCCAGCAGCGAAGAACAGGGTTCACCCCTCCACTTT. This sequence encodes CASSEEQGSPLHF.

The count of this clone is one. The J gene is TRBJ2-5, the V gene TRBV18, with a possible D match to TRBD1 (7 bases). The CDR3 has 13 residues. Germline CDR1 and CDR2: KGHSH and LQKENI. V lost 9 bases, J lost 0 bases, and 11 bases lay in between. CDR3: CASCGTDQETQYF. The CDR3 DNA is TGTGCCAGTTGCGGGACAGACCAAGAGACCCAGTACTTC.

This rearrangement joins TRBV27 to TRBJ1-5; D may be TRBD1 (5 bases). CDR3 size: 13 residues. Trimming took off 3 bases at V and 7 bases at J, with 10 bases between the two ends. Germline assignment: CDR1 MNHEY and CDR2 SMNVEV (reference sequence). The CDR3 DNA reads as TGTGCCAGCAGTTTCAGGGTCGGACAGCCCCAGCATTTT. It translates to CASSFRVGQPQHF.

The chain joins TRBV19 to TRBJ2-7, with TRBD1 as a possible D gene (6 bases). Looked up from germline, CDR1 is LNHDA and CDR2 is SQIVND (reference sequence). V lost 5 bases to trimming and J lost 0 bases, with 11 bases between them. This CDR3 has 14 residues. The CDR3 DNA follows: TGTGCCAGTAGTTTTCAGACAGGCTCCTACGAGCAGTACTTC. It translates to CASSFQTGSYEQYF.

The gene calls are TRBV4-3 and TRBJ1-5; 7 bases are shared with TRBD1. Germline V gene sequence: CDR1 LGHNA, CDR2 YSLEER. The CDR3 contains 16 residues. Trimming at V came to 1 base and at J to 3 bases, leaving 6 bases not matched to a gene. The CDR3 protein is CASSQAQGVVNQPQHF. CDR3 bases: TGCGCCAGCAGCCAAGCGCAGGGGGTGGTCAATCAGCCCCAGCATTTT.

This chain links TRBV27 with TRBJ1-5; 8 bases align to TRBD1. The J segment lost 0 bases and the V segment lost 4 bases, leaving 5 bases of the junction unmatched. The germline gives CDR1 MNHEY, CDR2 SMNVEV (reference sequence). The CDR3 is 16 amino acids. The CDR3 here is CASSWGQVYSNQPQHF. The CDR3 nucleotides read TGTGCCAGCAGTTGGGGACAGGTCTATAGCAATCAGCCCCAGCATTTT.

The J gene is TRBJ1-3, the V gene TRBV2; no reliable D call. Trimming cost V 7 bases and J 4 bases, with 8 bases left between them. Germline V gene data show CDR1 as SNHLY and CDR2 as FYNNEI. This CDR3 contains 12 residues. CDR3 protein: CASKAAGNTIYF. In DNA, the CDR3 is TGTGCCAGCAAAGCGGCCGGAAACACCATATATTTT. Drawing the rest from reference TRBV2 and TRBJ1-3, the complete variable domain is EPEVTQTPSHQVTQMGQEVILRCVPISNHLYFYWYRQILGQKVEFLVSFYNNEISEKSEIFDDQFSVERPDGSNFTLKIRSTKLEDSAMYFCASKAAGNTIYFGEGSWLTVV.

The chain employs TRBV10-3 and TRBJ2-7; weak D call: TRBD1 (5 bases). The CDR3 is made up of 13 amino acids. Germline V gene lookup returns CDR1 ENHRY and CDR2 SYGVKD. Trimming removed 4 bases at V and 7 bases at J, with 14 bases between. For the CDR3, the DNA is TGTGCCATCAGTGGGACGACAGTCGGGGAGCAGTACTTC. Translated, it gives CAISGTTVGEQYF.

The V gene is TRBV9, the J gene TRBJ2-7; 7 bases fit TRBD1. The V gene's germline CDR1 is SGDLS and CDR2 YYNGEE. The junction had 4 bases not matched to a gene; V was cut back by 4 bases and J by 0 bases. This CDR3 has 14 residues. CDR3 DNA: TGTGCCAGCAGCCCGGGACAGAGCTCCTACGAGCAGTACTTC. It is translated as CASSPGQSSYEQYF.

The chain recombines TRBV4-1 with TRBJ2-7; D remains ambiguous. V lost 0 bases to trimming and J lost 0 bases, with 6 bases between them. The germline V gene has CDR1 MGHRA and CDR2 YSYEKL. This CDR3 contains 14 residues. As DNA, the CDR3 is TGCGCCAGCAGCCAAGATCCCCTCTCCTACGAGCAGTACTTC. It translates to CASSQDPLSYEQYF.

The chain recombines TRBV11-3 with TRBJ1-4; D is ambiguous. V dropped 0 bases and J dropped 0 bases, with 11 bases sitting between them. Germline V CDR1 and CDR2: SGHNT, YENEEA. The CDR3 has 17 amino acids. In DNA, the CDR3 is TGTGCCAGCAGCTTAGATCTAGGTAAAGCAACTAATGAAAAACTGTTTTTT. It encodes CASSLDLGKATNEKLFF.

This rearrangement joins TRBV11-3 to TRBJ2-7, with 7 bases matching TRBD2. CDR1 is SGHNT, CDR2 YENEEA, per germline. The CDR3 has 18 residues. The V gene end was trimmed by 6 bases and the J gene end by 2 bases; junction bases not matched to a gene: 19. The CDR3 sequence is CASSYLRGFRADPYEQYF. In nucleotides, the CDR3 is TGTGCCAGCAGTTACCTGCGGGGGTTCAGGGCCGATCCCTACGAGCAGTACTTC.

This sequence joins TRBV7-2 and TRBJ2-2, with D possibly being TRBD1 (6 bases). This CDR3 comprises 16 residues. The V and J ends lost 2 bases and 5 bases respectively, with 15 bases between them. CDR1 is SGHTA, CDR2 FQGNSA, per germline. The CDR3 spells CASSLKPTGNTGELFF. CDR3 DNA sequence: TGTGCCAGCAGCTTAAAGCCCACAGGGAATACCGGGGAGCTGTTTTTT.

This sequence joins TRBV6-6 and TRBJ2-2, with D unclear. V was pared by 8 bases and J by 1 base, with 11 bases between. This CDR3 region has 14 residues. Germline CDR1 is MNHNY and CDR2 is SVGAGI (reference sequence). CDR3 in DNA: TGTGCCAGCGTACGACTGGAGAACACCGGGGAGCTGTTTTTT. This translates into CASVRLENTGELFF.